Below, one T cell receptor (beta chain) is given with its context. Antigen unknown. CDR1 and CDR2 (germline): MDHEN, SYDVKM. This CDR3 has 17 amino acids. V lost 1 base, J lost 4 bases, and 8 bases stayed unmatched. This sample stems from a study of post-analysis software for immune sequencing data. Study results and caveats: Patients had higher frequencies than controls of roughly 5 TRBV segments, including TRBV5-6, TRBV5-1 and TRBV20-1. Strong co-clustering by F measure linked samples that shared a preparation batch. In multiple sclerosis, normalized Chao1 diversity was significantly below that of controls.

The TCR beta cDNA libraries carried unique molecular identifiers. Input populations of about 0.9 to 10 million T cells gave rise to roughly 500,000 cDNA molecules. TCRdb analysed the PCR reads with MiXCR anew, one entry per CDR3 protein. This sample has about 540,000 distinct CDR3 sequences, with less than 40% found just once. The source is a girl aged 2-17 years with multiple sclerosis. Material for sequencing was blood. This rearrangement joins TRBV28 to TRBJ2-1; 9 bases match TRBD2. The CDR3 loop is CASSLSLRGGRYNEQFF. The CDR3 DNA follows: TGTGCCAGCAGTTTATCCCTGCGGGGGGGCCGATACAATGAGCAGTTCTTC. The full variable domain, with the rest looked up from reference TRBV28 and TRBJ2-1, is DVKVTQSSRYLVKRTGEKVFLECVQDMDHENMFWYRQDPGLGLRLIYFSYDVKMKEKGDIPEGYSVSREKKERFSLILESASTNQTSMYLCASSLSLRGGRYNEQFFGPGTRLTVL.